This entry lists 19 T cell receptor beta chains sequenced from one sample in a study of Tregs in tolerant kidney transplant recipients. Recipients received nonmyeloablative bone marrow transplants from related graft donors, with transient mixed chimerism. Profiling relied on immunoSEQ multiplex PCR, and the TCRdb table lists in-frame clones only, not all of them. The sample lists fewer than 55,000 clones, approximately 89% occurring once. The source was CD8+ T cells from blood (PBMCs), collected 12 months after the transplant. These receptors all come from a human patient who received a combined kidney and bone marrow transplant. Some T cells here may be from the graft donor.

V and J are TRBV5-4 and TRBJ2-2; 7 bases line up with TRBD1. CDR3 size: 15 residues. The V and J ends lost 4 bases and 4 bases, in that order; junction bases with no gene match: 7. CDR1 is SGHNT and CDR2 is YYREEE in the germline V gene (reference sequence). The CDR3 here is CASSPWTGVTGELFF. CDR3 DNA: TGTGCCAGCAGCCCCTGGACAGGAGTCACCGGGGAGCTGTTTTTT.

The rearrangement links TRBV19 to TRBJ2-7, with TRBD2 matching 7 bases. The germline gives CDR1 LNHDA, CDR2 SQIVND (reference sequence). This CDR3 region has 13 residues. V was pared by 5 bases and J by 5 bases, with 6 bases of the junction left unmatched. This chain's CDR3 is CASSLVGGNEQYF. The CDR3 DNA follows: TGTGCCAGTAGTTTAGTCGGGGGGAACGAGCAGTACTTC.

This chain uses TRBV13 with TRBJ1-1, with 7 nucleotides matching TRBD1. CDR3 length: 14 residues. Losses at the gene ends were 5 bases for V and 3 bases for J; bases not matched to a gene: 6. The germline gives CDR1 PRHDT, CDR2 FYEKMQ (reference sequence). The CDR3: CASSPGQSYTEAFF. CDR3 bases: TGTGCCAGCAGCCCGGGACAGTCTTACACTGAAGCTTTCTTT.

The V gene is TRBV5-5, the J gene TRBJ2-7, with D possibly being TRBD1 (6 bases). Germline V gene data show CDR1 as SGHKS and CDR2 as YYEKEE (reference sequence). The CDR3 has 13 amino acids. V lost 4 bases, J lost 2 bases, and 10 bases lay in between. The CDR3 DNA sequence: TGTGCCAGCAGCGGGGGCATTGCCTACGAGCAGTACTTC. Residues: CASSGGIAYEQYF.

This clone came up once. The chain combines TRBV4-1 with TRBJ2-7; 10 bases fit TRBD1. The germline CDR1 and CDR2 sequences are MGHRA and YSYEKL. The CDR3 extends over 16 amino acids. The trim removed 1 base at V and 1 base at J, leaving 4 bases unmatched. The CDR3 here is CASSQVGTGDSYEQYF. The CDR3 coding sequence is TGCGCCAGCAGCCAAGTGGGGACAGGGGATTCCTACGAGCAGTACTTC.

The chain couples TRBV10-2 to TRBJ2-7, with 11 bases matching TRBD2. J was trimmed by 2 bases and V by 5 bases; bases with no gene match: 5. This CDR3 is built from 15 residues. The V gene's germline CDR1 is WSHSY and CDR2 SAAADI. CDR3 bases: TGCGCCAGCAGTTCTCTAGCGGGAGGTACCTACGAGCAGTACTTC. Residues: CASSSLAGGTYEQYF.

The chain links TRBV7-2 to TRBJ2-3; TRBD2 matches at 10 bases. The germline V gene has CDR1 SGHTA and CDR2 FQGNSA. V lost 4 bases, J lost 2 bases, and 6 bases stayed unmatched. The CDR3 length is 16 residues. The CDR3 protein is CASSSGTSVDTDTQYF. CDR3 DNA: TGTGCCAGCAGCTCCGGGACTAGCGTTGACACAGATACGCAGTATTTT.

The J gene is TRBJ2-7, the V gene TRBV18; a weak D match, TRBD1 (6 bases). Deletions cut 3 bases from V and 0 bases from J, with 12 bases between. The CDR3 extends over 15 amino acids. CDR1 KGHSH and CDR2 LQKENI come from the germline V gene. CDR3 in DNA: TGTGCCAGCTCACCGCAGGGGCACCGCTCCTACGAGCAGTACTTC. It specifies CASSPQGHRSYEQYF.

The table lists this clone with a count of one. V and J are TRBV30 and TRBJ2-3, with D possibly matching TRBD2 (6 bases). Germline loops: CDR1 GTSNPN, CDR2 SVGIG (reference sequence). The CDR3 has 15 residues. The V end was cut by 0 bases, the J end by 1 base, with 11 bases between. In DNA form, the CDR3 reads TGTGCCTGGAGTGTTGGGGGGTCAGGCACAGATACGCAGTATTTT. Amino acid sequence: CAWSVGGSGTDTQYF.

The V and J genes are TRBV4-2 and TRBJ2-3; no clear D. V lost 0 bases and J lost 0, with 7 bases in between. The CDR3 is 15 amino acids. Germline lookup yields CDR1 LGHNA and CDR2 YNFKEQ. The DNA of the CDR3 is TGTGCCAGCAGCCAAGAACCGCGGAGCACAGATACGCAGTATTTT. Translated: CASSQEPRSTDTQYF.

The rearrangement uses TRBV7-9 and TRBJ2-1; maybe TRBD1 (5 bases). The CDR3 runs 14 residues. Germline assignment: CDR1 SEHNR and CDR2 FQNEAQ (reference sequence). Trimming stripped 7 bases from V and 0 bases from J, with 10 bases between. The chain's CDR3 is CASTPDSSYNEQFF. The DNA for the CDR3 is TGTGCCAGCACCCCAGACAGCTCCTACAATGAGCAGTTCTTC.

CDR3 sequence reads: CASSPGTVSEPQHF. The CDR3 DNA sequence: TGTGCCAGCAGCCCCGGGACTGTCTCGGAGCCCCAGCATTTT. V usage is TRBV7-3 and J usage is TRBJ1-5; tentative D call: TRBD1 (5 bases). The CDR3 has 14 residues. With 5 bases removed from V and 8 bases from J, the gap between germline ends came to 16 bases. Per the germline V gene, CDR1 is SGHTA and CDR2 is FQGTGA.

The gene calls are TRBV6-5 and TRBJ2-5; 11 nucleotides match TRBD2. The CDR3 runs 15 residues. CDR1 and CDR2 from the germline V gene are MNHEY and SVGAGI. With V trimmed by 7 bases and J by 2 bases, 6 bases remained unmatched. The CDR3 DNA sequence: TGTGCCAGCATACCTAGCGGGGGGACACAAGAGACCCAGTACTTC. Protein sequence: CASIPSGGTQETQYF.

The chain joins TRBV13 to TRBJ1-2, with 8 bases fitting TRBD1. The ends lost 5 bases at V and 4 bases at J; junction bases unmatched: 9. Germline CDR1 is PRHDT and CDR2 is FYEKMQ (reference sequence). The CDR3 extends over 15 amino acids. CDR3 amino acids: CASSQRQGLGYGYTF. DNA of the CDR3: TGTGCCAGCAGCCAGCGACAGGGGTTGGGCTATGGCTACACCTTC.

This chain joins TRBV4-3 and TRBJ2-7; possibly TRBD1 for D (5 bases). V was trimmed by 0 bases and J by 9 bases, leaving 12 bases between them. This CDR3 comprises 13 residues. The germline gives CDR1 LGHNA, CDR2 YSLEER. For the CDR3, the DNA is TGCGCCAGCAGCCAAGATGCGGCAGACAGGCAGTACTTC. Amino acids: CASSQDAADRQYF.

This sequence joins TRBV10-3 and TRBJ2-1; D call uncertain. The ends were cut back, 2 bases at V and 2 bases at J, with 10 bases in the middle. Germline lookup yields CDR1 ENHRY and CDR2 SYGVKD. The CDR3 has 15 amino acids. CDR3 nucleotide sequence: TGTGCCATCAGTGAGGGCCATAGCCCCTACAATGAGCAGTTCTTC. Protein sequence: CAISEGHSPYNEQFF.

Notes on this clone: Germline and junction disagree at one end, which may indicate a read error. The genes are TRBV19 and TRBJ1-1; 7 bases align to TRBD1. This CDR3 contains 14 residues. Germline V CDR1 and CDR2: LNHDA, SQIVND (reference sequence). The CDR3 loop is CASSIGGPNTEAFF. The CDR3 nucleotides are TGTGCCAGTAGCATAGGGGGCCCGAACACTGAAGCTTTCTTT.

The CDR3 region is CASSSSGGYNEQFF. The CDR3, as DNA: TGTGCCAGCAGTAGTAGCGGGGGGTACAATGAGCAGTTCTTC. The chain carries TRBV2 and TRBJ2-1; TRBD2 agrees at 10 bases. This CDR3 comprises 14 residues. Per the germline V gene, CDR1 is SNHLY and CDR2 is FYNNEI. J gave up 4 bases and V 5 bases, and 2 bases lay outside the gene matches.

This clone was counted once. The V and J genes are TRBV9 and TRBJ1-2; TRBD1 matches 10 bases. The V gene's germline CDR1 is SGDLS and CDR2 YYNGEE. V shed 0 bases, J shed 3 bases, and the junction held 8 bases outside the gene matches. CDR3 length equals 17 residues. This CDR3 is CASSVDLGQGYYYGYTF. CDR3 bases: TGTGCCAGCAGCGTAGACTTGGGACAGGGGTATTACTATGGCTACACCTTC.